The rows below give T cell receptor beta chains drawn from one sample of a study of blood T cell repertoires in COVID-19. The method was immunoSEQ multiplex PCR; TCRdb's version includes in-frame clones alone and lacks a portion of them. Counted here are roughly 90,000 clones, approximately 88% occurring once; the ten biggest clones make up roughly a third. The specimen was peripheral blood. The receptors come from a woman aged 80 or over with active or convalescent COVID-19. Each CDR3 is given with its conserved first and last residue. Fields, in order: J gene, V gene, D gene, clone size, CDR3 protein, CDR3 DNA. A D gene is named only where the DNA matches it firmly. Clone size is not always given. Where it is, it says once, few, many or a class for expanded clones.

>TRBJ1-1|TRBV19|NA|once
CASGGRENTEAFF
TGTGCCAGTGGGGGCCGGGAGAACACTGAAGCTTTCTTT
>TRBJ1-2|TRBV5-1|NA|NA
CASSVNQGGYGYTF
TGCGCCAGCAGCGTCAACCAGGGAGGGTATGGCTACACCTTC
>TRBJ2-7|TRBV19|NA|NA
CASSIGRGTDEQYF
TGTGCCAGTAGTATCGGCCGCGGGACGGACGAGCAGTACTTC
>TRBJ1-2|TRBV4-3|TRBD1|NA
CASSQGSQGEFGYTF
TGCGCCAGCAGCCAAGGCAGTCAGGGGGAATTTGGCTACACCTTC
>TRBJ1-6|TRBV19|NA|NA
CASSMIKGTYNSPLHF
TGTGCCAGTAGTATGATAAAGGGGACCTATAATTCACCCCTCCACTTT
>TRBJ1-5|TRBV19|TRBD1|NA
CASSQGARNQPQHF
TGTGCCAGTAGCCAGGGGGCGAGGAATCAGCCCCAGCATTTT
>TRBJ2-6|TRBV28|TRBD2|NA
CASSLAGDGGANVLTF
TGTGCCAGCAGTTTAGCGGGAGACGGTGGGGCCAACGTCCTGACTTTC
>TRBJ1-1|TRBV19|NA|NA
CASSIGPRNTEAFF
TGTGCCAGTAGTATAGGACCTAGGAACACTGAAGCTTTCTTT
>TRBJ2-3|TRBV2|NA|once
CASRSLGRPDTQYF
TGTGCCAGCAGGTCTTTAGGGAGACCAGATACGCAGTATTTT
>TRBJ1-2|TRBV6-2/TRBV6-3|NA|few
CASTPDSYGYTF
TGTGCCAGCACCCCCGACAGCTATGGCTACACCTTC
>TRBJ1-3|TRBV21-1|NA|NA
CASREGGGNTIYF
TGTGCCAGCAGAGAGGGCGGTGGAAACACCATATATTTT
>TRBJ1-2|TRBV10-1|TRBD1|NA
CALSRWTGGYGYTF
TGCGCCCTATCCCGATGGACAGGGGGATATGGCTACACCTTC
>TRBJ1-3|TRBV6-6|NA|few
CAIRAGGNTIYF
TGTGCCATCAGGGCGGGTGGAAACACCATATATTTT
>TRBJ2-7|TRBV10-2|NA|NA
CASSALYEQYF
TGCGCCAGCAGTGCTTTATACGAGCAGTACTTC
>TRBJ2-7|TRBV5-1|TRBD1|NA
CASSPDGTGAYEQYF
TGCGCCAGCAGCCCAGACGGGACAGGGGCATACGAGCAGTACTTC
>TRBJ2-7|TRBV5-1|NA|NA
CASSLAGVLYTYEQYF
TGCGCCAGCAGCTTGGCCGGGGTGCTATATACCTACGAGCAGTACTTC
>TRBJ2-1|TRBV27|NA|NA
CASSTSGLPGEEQFF
TGTGCCAGCAGTACCTCGGGACTACCAGGGGAGGAGCAGTTCTTC
>TRBJ2-2|TRBV7-2|TRBD2|few
CASSQPGGVGELFF
TGTGCCAGCAGCCAACCGGGGGGGGTCGGGGAGCTGTTTTTT
>TRBJ2-1|TRBV21-1|NA|NA
CASSKGYQTQVLFNEQFF
TGTGCCAGCAGCAAAGGATATCAAACTCAGGTTCTGTTCAATGAGCAGTTCTTC
>TRBJ2-1|TRBV6-5|TRBD1|NA
CASSTLPGQIDEQFF
TGTGCCAGCAGTACGCTCCCGGGACAGATCGATGAGCAGTTCTTC
>TRBJ2-5|TRBV6-5|NA|NA
CASSYYSRETQYF
TGTGCCAGCAGTTACTACTCCCGCGAGACCCAGTACTTC
>TRBJ2-7|TRBV7-8|TRBD2|NA
CASSGGLAGGLAYEQYF
TGTGCCAGCAGCGGGGGACTAGCGGGAGGGCTCGCCTACGAGCAGTACTTC
>TRBJ1-4|TRBV5-1|NA|NA
CASNREGVGEKLFF
TGCGCCAGCAACCGTGAGGGTGTAGGTGAAAAACTGTTTTTT
>TRBJ2-3|TRBV27|TRBD2|few
CASMASGGNTDTQYF
TGTGCCAGCATGGCGTCGGGGGGGAACACAGATACGCAGTATTTT
>TRBJ1-2|TRBV3-1/TRBV3-2|NA|NA
CASSQAWPAEVGYGYTF
TGTGCCAGCAGCCAAGCATGGCCGGCGGAGGTGGGCTATGGCTACACCTTC
>TRBJ2-2|TRBV7-3|TRBD1|NA
CASSLQGDTGELFF
TGTGCCAGCAGCTTACAGGGGGACACCGGGGAGCTGTTTTTT
>TRBJ2-7|TRBV29-1|TRBD1|NA
CSVGPQGAFGEQYF
TGCAGCGTTGGGCCCCAGGGGGCTTTCGGTGAGCAGTACTTC
>TRBJ2-1|TRBV5-1|NA|NA
CASSLSSRYNEQFF
TGCGCCAGCAGCTTGAGTAGCCGCTACAATGAGCAGTTCTTC
>TRBJ2-3|TRBV27|NA|NA
CASSSDMGLTDTQYF
TGTGCCAGCAGTTCGGATATGGGCCTCACAGATACGCAGTATTTT
>TRBJ2-5|TRBV11-3|TRBD2|NA
CASSLELASQETQYF
TGTGCCAGCAGCTTAGAACTAGCGAGCCAAGAGACCCAGTACTTC
>TRBJ2-6|TRBV5-8|NA|NA
CASSFRGANVLTF
TGTGCCAGCAGCTTCCGTGGGGCCAACGTCCTGACTTTC
>TRBJ2-7|TRBV11-2|NA|NA
CASSSEPLSYEQYF
TGTGCCAGCAGCTCCGAACCACTCTCCTACGAGCAGTACTTC
>TRBJ2-1|TRBV11-3|NA|NA
CASSLVADIDNEQFF
TGTGCCAGCAGCTTAGTCGCGGACATAGACAATGAGCAGTTCTTC
>TRBJ1-5|TRBV4-1|NA|NA
CASSPHVGVNQPQHF
TGCGCCAGCAGCCCACACGTAGGGGTCAATCAGCCCCAGCATTTT
>TRBJ1-1|TRBV7-8|NA|NA
CASSLKSSRGFVGVTEAFF
TGTGCCAGCAGCTTAAAGTCGTCCAGGGGCTTTGTTGGGGTCACTGAAGCTTTCTTT
>TRBJ1-2|TRBV29-1|NA|few
CSGQEGEPYGYTF
TGCAGCGGTCAGGAGGGCGAGCCTTATGGCTACACCTTC
>TRBJ2-5|TRBV3-1/TRBV3-2|NA|once
CASSRSRQETQYF
TGTGCCAGCAGTCGGAGCAGACAAGAGACCCAGTACTTC
>TRBJ1-2|TRBV6-5|NA|NA
CATLKGQSNYGYTF
TGTGCCACCTTGAAAGGACAGTCTAACTATGGCTACACCTTC
>TRBJ2-7|TRBV11-2|TRBD2|NA
CASSIGTRTEQYF
TGTGCCAGCAGCATTGGGACTAGGACCGAGCAGTACTTC
>TRBJ2-1|TRBV3-1/TRBV3-2|TRBD2|NA
CASSQRGLAGVKGASNEQFF
TGTGCCAGCAGCCAAAGAGGACTAGCGGGAGTCAAGGGGGCAAGCAATGAGCAGTTCTTC
>TRBJ1-2|TRBV7-2|NA|once
CASSLYGSLGDGYTF
TGTGCCAGCAGCTTATATGGGTCCCTAGGGGATGGCTACACCTTC
>TRBJ2-5|TRBV19|TRBD2|NA
CASRPRTSGVETQYF
TGTGCCAGTAGGCCGCGGACTAGCGGTGTCGAGACCCAGTACTTC
>TRBJ1-6|TRBV5-8|TRBD1|NA
CASSSIYRGPNSPLHF
TGTGCCAGCAGCTCGATCTACAGGGGTCCCAATTCACCCCTCCACTTT
>TRBJ2-1|TRBV19|NA|NA
CASSFSSGTYNEQFF
TGTGCCAGTAGTTTCAGCTCAGGCACCTACAATGAGCAGTTCTTC
>TRBJ2-2|TRBV10-3|TRBD2|NA
CAISDSTGTSGAGELFF
TGTGCCATCAGTGACTCCACCGGGACTAGCGGCGCCGGGGAGCTGTTTTTT
>TRBJ2-7|TRBV5-4|TRBD1|NA
CASRETGGSYEQYF
TGTGCCAGCCGGGAGACAGGGGGAAGCTACGAGCAGTACTTC